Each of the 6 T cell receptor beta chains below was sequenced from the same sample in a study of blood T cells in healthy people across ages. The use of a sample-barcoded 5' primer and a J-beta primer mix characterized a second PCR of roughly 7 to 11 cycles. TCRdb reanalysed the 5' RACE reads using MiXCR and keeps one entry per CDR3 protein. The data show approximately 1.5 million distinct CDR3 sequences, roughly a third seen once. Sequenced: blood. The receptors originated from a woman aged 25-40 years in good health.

The CDR3 DNA is TGCAGTGCTAGAGGACAGGAGGACCCTTCCCGTTTGGGGGGCTACACCTTC. Amino acid sequence: CSARGQEDPSRLGGYTF. This chain uses TRBV20-1 with TRBJ1-2; D possibly corresponds to TRBD1 (6 bases). Germline loops: CDR1 DFQATT, CDR2 SNEGSKA (reference sequence). Trimming shortened V by 1 base and J by 8 bases, and 26 bases separated the two germline ends. This CDR3 is 17 amino acids long.

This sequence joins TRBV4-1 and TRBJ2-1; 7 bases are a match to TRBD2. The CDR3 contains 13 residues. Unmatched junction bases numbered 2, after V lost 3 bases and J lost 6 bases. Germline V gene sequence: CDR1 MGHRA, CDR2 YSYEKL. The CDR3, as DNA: TGCGCCAGCAGCCATTTAGCGGGCAATGAGCAGTTCTTC. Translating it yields CASSHLAGNEQFF.

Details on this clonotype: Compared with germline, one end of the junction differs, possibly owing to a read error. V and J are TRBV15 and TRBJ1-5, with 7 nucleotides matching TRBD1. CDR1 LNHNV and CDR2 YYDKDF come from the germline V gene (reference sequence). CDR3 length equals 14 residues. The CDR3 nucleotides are TGTGCCGCCAGCCTGACAGGGAGCAATCAGCCCCAGCATTTT. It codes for CAASLTGSNQPQHF.

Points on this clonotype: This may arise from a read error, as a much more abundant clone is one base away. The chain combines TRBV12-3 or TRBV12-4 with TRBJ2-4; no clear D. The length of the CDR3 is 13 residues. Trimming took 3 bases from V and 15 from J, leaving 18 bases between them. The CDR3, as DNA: TGTGCCAGCAGTTTGAACGGCCGAGAGAAGCGGTACTTC. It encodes CASSLNGREKRYF.

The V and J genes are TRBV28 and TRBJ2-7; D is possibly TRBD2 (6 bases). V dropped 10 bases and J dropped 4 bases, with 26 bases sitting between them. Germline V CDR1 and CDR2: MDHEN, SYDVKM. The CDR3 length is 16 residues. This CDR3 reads CATRTSREAISYEQYF. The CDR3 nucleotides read TGTGCCACACGCACCTCCAGGGAGGCAATCTCATACGAGCAGTACTTC.

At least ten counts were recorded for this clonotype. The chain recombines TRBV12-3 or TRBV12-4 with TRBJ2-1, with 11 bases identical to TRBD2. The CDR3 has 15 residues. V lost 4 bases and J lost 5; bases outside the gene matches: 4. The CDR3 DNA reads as TGTGCCAGCAGTTGGACTAGCGGGTATAACAATGAGCAGTTCTTC. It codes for CASSWTSGYNNEQFF.